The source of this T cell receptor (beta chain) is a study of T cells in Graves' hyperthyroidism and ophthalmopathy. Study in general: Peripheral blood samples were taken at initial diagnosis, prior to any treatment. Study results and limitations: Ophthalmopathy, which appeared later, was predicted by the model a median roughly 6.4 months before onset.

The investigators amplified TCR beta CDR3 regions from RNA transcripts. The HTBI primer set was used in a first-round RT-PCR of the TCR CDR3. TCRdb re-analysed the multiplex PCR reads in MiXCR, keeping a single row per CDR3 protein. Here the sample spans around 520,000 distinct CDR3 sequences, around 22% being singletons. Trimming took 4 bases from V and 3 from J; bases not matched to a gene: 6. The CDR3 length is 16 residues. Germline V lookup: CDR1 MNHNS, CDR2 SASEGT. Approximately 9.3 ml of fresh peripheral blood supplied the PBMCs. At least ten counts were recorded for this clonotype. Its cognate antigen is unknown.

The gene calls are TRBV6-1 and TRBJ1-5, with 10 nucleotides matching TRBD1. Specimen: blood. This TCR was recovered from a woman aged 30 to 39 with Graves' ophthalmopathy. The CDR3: CASSVTGTGDNQPQHF. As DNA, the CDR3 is TGTGCCAGCAGTGTCACCGGGACAGGGGACAATCAGCCCCAGCATTTT.